This T cell receptor beta chain was retrieved from a study of monozygotic twins with inflammatory bowel disease. This CDR3 has 13 residues. Germline CDR1 is MDHEN and CDR2 is SYDVKM. The study subjected TCRalpha and TCRbeta cDNA to two nested PCRs of approximately 16 and 10 cycles. TCRdb re-analyzed the 5' RACE reads; it lists each CDR3 protein once, without DNA. The sample's table shows approximately 330,000 distinct CDR3 sequences. The chain is built from TRBV28 and TRBJ2-3. The sample comprised blood. This clonotype was obtained from a human donor with ulcerative colitis or Crohn's disease, or a healthy co-twin of an affected twin (not recorded which). CDR3 in amino acids: CASSPPLRDTQYF.